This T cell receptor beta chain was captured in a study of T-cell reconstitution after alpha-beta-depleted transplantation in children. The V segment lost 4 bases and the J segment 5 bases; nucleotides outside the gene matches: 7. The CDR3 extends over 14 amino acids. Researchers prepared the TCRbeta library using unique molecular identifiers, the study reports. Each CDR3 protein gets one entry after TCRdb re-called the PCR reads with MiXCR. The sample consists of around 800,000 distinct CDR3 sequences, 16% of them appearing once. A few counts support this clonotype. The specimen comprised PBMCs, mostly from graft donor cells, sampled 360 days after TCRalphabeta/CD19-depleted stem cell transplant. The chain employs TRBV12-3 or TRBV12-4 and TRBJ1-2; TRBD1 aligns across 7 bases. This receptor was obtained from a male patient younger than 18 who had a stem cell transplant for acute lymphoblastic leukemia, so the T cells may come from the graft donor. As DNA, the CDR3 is TGTGCCAGCAGTTCGGGGACAGCGCCGTATGGCTACACCTTC. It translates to CASSSGTAPYGYTF.